The source of this T cell receptor (beta chain) is a study of cytomegalovirus exposure and HLA in healthy donors. Use of 60 Vbeta and 13 Jbeta primers characterized the PCR. Sequenced by immunoSEQ multiplex PCR; TCRdb stores in-frame clones only, minus some. This table holds about 150,000 clones, 84% found once. Germline-derived CDR1 and CDR2 are SNHLY and FYNNEI. With 0 bases removed from V and 16 bases from J, the gap between germline ends came to 10 bases. The CDR3 loop spans 12 amino acids. This receptor was obtained from a boy aged 2 to 10 in good health and CMV-seronegative. The V gene is TRBV2, the J gene TRBJ1-6; D remains ambiguous. What was sequenced was PBMCs. This CDR3 reads CASSEAEQLLHF. CDR3 DNA sequence: TGTGCCAGCAGTGAAGCGGAACAGCTGCTCCACTTT. Combining the CDR3 with reference TRBV2 and TRBJ1-6 gives the whole variable domain EPEVTQTPSHQVTQMGQEVILRCVPISNHLYFYWYRQILGQKVEFLVSFYNNEISEKSEIFDDQFSVERPDGSNFTLKIRSTKLEDSAMYFCASSEAEQLLHFGNGTRLTVT.